This passage covers 2 T cell receptor beta chains from one sample sequenced in a study of cytomegalovirus exposure and HLA in healthy donors. The PCR employed 60 Vbeta primers together with 13 Jbeta primers. Method: immunoSEQ multiplex PCR; TCRdb's copy keeps in-frame clones and lacks some. This sample has under 90,000 clones; around 70% occur once, and the top ten carry approximately 7.6%. The sample comprised PBMCs. These receptors were collected from a man aged 40-55 years in good health and CMV-seropositive.

The chain links TRBV25-1 to TRBJ1-5, with D perhaps TRBD1 (6 bases). There are 15 residues in the CDR3. The germline V gene has CDR1 MGHDK and CDR2 SYGVNS. V was pared by 7 bases and J by 2 bases, with 15 bases between. The CDR3 coding sequence is TGTGCCAGCATTTGGACAGTCCAGGGCAATCAGCCCCAGCATTTT. This codes for CASIWTVQGNQPQHF.

This clone was found a few times. The genes are TRBV7-2 and TRBJ1-5, with D unclear. Germline CDR1 SGHTA, CDR2 FQGNSA. V lost 1 base and J 6 bases, leaving 7 bases between the germline ends. This CDR3 comprises 13 residues. DNA of the CDR3: TGTGCCAGCAGCTTAGAGAGGGTTCAGCCCCAGCATTTT. This translates into CASSLERVQPQHF.